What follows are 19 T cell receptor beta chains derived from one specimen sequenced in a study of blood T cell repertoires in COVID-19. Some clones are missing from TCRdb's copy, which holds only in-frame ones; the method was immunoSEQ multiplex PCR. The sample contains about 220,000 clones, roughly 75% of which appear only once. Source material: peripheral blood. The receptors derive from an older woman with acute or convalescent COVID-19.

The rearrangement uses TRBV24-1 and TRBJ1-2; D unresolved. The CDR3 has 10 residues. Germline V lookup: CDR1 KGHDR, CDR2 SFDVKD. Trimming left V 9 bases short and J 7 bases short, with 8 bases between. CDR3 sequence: CATPQRGYTF. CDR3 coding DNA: TGTGCCACCCCCCAGCGTGGCTACACCTTC.

The CDR3 spells CASSLTGSGANVLTF. In DNA, the CDR3 is TGCGCCAGCAGCTTGACGGGGTCTGGGGCCAACGTCCTGACTTTC. The gene calls are TRBV5-1 and TRBJ2-6, with a possible D match to TRBD2 (5 bases). CDR3 length: 15 amino acids. V lost 1 base, J lost 1 base, and 6 bases lay in between. Per germline, CDR1 SGHRS and CDR2 YFSETQ. Full variable domain (outside the CDR3, taken from reference TRBV5-1 and TRBJ2-6): KAGVTQTPRYLIKTRGQQVTLSCSPISGHRSVSWYQQTPGQGLQFLFEYFSETQRNKGNFPGRFSGRQFSNSRSEMNVSTLELGDSALYLCASSLTGSGANVLTFGAGSRLTVL.

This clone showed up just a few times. The CDR3 here is CASSQSPVESNQPQHF. The CDR3 bases are TGCGCCAGCAGCCAATCCCCGGTCGAGAGCAATCAGCCCCAGCATTTT. The chain carries TRBV4-1 and TRBJ1-5, with D uncertain. The CDR3 contains 16 residues. V was clipped by 2 bases and J by 1 base, with 12 bases between them. The V gene's germline CDR1 is MGHRA and CDR2 YSYEKL.

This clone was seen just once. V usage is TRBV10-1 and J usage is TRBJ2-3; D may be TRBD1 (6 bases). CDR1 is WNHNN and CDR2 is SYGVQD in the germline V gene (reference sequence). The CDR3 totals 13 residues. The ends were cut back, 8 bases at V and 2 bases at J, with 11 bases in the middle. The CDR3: CASATGTTDTQYF. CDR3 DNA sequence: TGCGCCAGCGCCACAGGGACCACAGATACGCAGTATTTT.

CDR3 nucleotide sequence: TGTGCCAGCAGTTACAGATTGAACACCGGGGAGCTGTTTTTT. Translation gives CASSYRLNTGELFF. The J gene is TRBJ2-2, the V gene TRBV6-4; D gene uncertain. The length of the CDR3 is 14 residues. Germline assignment: CDR1 MRHNA and CDR2 SNTAGT. Deletions cut 5 bases from V and 1 base from J, with 8 bases between.

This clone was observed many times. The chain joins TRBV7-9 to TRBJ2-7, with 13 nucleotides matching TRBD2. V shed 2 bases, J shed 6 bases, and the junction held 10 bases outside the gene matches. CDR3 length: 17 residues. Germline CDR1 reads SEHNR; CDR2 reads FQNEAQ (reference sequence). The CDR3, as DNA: TGTGCCAGCAGCTTATCGGTAGGGTGGACTAGCGGGGGCGAGCAGTACGTC. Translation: CASSLSVGWTSGGEQYV.

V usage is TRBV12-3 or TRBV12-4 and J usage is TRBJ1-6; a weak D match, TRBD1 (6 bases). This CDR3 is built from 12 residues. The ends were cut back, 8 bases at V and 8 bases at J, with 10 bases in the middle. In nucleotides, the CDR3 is TGTGCCAGCTCTGGGGGCGATTCACCCCTCCACTTT. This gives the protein CASSGGDSPLHF.

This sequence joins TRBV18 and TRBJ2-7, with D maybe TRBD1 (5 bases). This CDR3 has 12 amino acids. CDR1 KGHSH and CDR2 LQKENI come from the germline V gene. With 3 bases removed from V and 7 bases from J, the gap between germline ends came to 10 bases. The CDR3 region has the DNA TGTGCCAGCTCACCCTCGACAGTTGAGCAGTACGTC. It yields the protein CASSPSTVEQYV.

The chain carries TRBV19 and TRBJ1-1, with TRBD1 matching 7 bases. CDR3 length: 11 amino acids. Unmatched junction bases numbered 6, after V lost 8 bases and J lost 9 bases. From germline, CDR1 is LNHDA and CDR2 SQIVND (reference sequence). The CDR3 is CASSLTGKAFF. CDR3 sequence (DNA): TGTGCCAGTTCTCTGACAGGGAAAGCTTTCTTT.

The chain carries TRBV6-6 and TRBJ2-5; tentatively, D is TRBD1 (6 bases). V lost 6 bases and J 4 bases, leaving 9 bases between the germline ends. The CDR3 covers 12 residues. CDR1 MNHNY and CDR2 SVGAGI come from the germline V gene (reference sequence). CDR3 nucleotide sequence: TGTGCCAGCAGAGGACAGACAGAGACCCAGTACTTC. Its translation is CASRGQTETQYF.

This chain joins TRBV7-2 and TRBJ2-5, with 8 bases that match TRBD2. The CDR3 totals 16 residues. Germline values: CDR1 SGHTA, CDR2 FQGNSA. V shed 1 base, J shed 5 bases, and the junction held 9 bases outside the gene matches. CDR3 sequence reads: CASSLVSAGGGETQYF. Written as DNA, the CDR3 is TGTGCCAGCAGCTTAGTATCGGCGGGGGGAGGGGAGACCCAGTACTTC.

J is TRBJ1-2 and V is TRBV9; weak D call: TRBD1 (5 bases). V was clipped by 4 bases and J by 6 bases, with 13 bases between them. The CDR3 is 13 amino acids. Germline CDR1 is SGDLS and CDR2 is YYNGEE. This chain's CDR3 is CASSPGGIDGYTF. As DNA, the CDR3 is TGTGCCAGCAGCCCGGGGGGGATAGATGGCTACACCTTC.

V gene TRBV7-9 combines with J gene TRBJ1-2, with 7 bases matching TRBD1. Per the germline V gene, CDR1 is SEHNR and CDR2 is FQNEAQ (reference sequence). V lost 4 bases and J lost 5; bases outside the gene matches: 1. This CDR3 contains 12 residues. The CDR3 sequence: CASSSTGYGYTF. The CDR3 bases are TGTGCCAGCAGCTCGACAGGGTATGGCTACACCTTC.

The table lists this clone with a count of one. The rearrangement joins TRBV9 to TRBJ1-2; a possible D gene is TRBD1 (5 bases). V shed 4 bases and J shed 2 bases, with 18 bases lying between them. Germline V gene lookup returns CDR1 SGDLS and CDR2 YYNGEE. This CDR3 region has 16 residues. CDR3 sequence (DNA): TGTGCCAGCAGCCCTCACCTGGACCCAGGGAACTATGGCTACACCTTC. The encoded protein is CASSPHLDPGNYGYTF.

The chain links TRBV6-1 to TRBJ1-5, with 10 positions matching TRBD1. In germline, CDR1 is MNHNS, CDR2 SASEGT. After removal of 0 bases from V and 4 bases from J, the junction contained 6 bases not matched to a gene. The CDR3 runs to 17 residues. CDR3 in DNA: TGTGCCAGCAGTGAAGCGATGGGACAGGGGATGAATCAGCCCCAGCATTTT. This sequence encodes CASSEAMGQGMNQPQHF.

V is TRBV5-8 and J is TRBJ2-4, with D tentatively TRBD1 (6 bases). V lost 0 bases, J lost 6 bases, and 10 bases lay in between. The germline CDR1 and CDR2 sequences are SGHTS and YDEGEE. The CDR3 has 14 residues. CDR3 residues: CASSLGQVPNIQYF. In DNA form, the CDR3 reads TGTGCCAGCAGCTTGGGACAGGTTCCAAACATTCAGTACTTC.

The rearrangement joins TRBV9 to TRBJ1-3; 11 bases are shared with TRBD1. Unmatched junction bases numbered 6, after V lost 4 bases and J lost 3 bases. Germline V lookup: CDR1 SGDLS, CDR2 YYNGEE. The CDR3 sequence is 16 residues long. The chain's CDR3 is CASSLEGQGDGNTIYF. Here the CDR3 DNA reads TGTGCCAGCAGCTTAGAGGGACAGGGGGATGGAAACACCATATATTTT.

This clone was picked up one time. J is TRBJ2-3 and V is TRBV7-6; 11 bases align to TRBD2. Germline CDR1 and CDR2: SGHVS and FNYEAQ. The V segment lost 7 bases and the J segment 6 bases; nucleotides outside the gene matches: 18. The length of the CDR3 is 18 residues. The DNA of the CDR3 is TGTGCCAGCACCCCATCGGGGGGCGCTAGCGGGGGGACGGATACGCAGTATTTT. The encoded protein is CASTPSGGASGGTDTQYF.

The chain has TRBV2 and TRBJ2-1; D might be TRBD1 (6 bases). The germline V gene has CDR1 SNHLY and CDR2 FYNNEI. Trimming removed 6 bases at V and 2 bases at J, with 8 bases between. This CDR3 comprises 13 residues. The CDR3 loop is CASRDSPYNEQFF. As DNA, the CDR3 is TGTGCCAGCAGGGACAGCCCCTACAATGAGCAGTTCTTC.